A single sample gave rise to the 32 T cell receptor beta chains below, sequenced in a study of blood T cell repertoires in COVID-19. The assay was immunoSEQ multiplex PCR, and TCRdb's table has in-frame clones only and misses some. Of fewer than 250,000 clones listed, 84% are singletons. Sequencing input: peripheral blood. These receptors were obtained from a woman aged 50 to 60 with active or convalescent COVID-19.

Comments on this clone: Other DNA sequences of this sample code for an identical CDR3. The chain is built from TRBV9 and TRBJ2-3, with TRBD2 matching over 12 bases. The germline gives CDR1 SGDLS, CDR2 YYNGEE. This CDR3 has 15 residues. With V trimmed by 3 bases and J by 3 bases, 2 bases remained unmatched. The CDR3 loop is CASSATSGGTDTQYF. The CDR3 bases are TGTGCCAGCAGCGCGACTAGCGGGGGAACAGATACGCAGTATTTT.

The J gene is TRBJ2-1, the V gene TRBV30; 10 bases match TRBD2. The germline gives CDR1 GTSNPN, CDR2 SVGIG (reference sequence). The junction had 3 bases not matched to a gene; V was cut back by 0 bases and J by 4 bases. The CDR3 sequence is 15 residues long. CDR3 bases: TGTGCCTGGAGTGTAGGACTAGCGGTATACAATGAGCAGTTCTTC. This codes for CAWSVGLAVYNEQFF.

The J gene is TRBJ1-5, the V gene TRBV5-4; D gene unclear. Trimming pared 0 bases from V and 0 bases from J, leaving 7 bases between. In germline, CDR1 is SGHNT, CDR2 YYREEE (reference sequence). This CDR3 is 15 amino acids long. The CDR3 DNA reads as TGTGCCAGCAGCTTGGGCGTTAATAGCAATCAGCCCCAGCATTTT. Translated, it gives CASSLGVNSNQPQHF.

The CDR3 sequence: CASSSGVLGTEAFF. The CDR3 coding sequence is TGTGCCAGCAGTTCAGGGGTGCTCGGCACTGAAGCTTTCTTT. The chain is built from TRBV28 and TRBJ1-1, with D possibly matching TRBD1 (6 bases). From germline, CDR1 is MDHEN and CDR2 SYDVKM. This CDR3 has 14 residues. V was pared by 4 bases and J by 4 bases, with 13 bases between.

This chain connects TRBV2 to TRBJ2-7, with D hard to call. The germline V gene encodes CDR1 SNHLY and CDR2 FYNNEI. Trimming took off 7 bases at V and 0 bases at J, with 13 bases between the two ends. The length of the CDR3 is 14 residues. CDR3 protein: CASNPARHSYEQYF. CDR3 coding DNA: TGTGCCAGCAACCCTGCGCGGCACTCCTACGAGCAGTACTTC.

The CDR3 coding sequence is TGTGCCAGCAGTTCGTGGGACAGGGGTGACAATCAGCCCCAGCATTTT. It encodes CASSSWDRGDNQPQHF. The chain combines TRBV28 with TRBJ1-5, with TRBD1 matching 10 bases. The ends lost 4 bases at V and 3 bases at J; junction bases unmatched: 6. Germline V gene sequence: CDR1 MDHEN, CDR2 SYDVKM. This CDR3 is built from 16 residues.

This CDR3 reads CASSLFLTGSRNTEAFF. The CDR3, as DNA: TGTGCCAGCAGCTTATTTCTCACAGGGTCTCGGAACACTGAAGCTTTCTTT. The chain uses TRBV7-2 and TRBJ1-1, with TRBD1 as a possible D gene (6 bases). The V end lost 2 bases, the J end lost 1 base, and 17 bases lay between the germline ends. This CDR3 region has 17 residues. Germline CDR1 reads SGHTA; CDR2 reads FQGNSA.

The chain carries TRBV7-3 and TRBJ2-3; 9 bases align to TRBD2. Germline values: CDR1 SGHTA, CDR2 FQGTGA. V was clipped by 5 bases and J by 2 bases; unmatched bases: 8. This CDR3 region has 16 residues. The CDR3 DNA reads TGTGCCAGCAGCCGGACTAGCGCGTTCCCCACAGATACGCAGTATTTT. Protein sequence: CASSRTSAFPTDTQYF.

The genes are TRBV2 and TRBJ1-5; 7 bases line up with TRBD1. Per the germline V gene, CDR1 is SNHLY and CDR2 is FYNNEI. The CDR3 covers 15 residues. J gave up 6 bases and V 7 bases, and 12 bases lay outside the gene matches. The CDR3 loop is CASNLHGQVGQPQHF. Here the CDR3 DNA reads TGTGCCAGCAACCTGCATGGACAGGTGGGTCAGCCCCAGCATTTT.

The rearrangement uses TRBV5-6 and TRBJ1-2; 9 bases are a match to TRBD1. V was pared by 4 bases and J by 8 bases, with 15 bases of the junction left unmatched. Per the germline V gene, CDR1 is SGHDT and CDR2 is YYEEEE. The CDR3 sequence is 16 residues long. CDR3 DNA: TGTGCCAGCAGCCCGCGACGAACAGGGGGCGCAGGAGGCTACACCTTC. The encoded protein is CASSPRRTGGAGGYTF.

This chain joins TRBV3-1 (or the pseudogene TRBV3-2) and TRBJ1-3; D unresolved. Trimming removed 2 bases from V and 9 bases from J, with 5 bases in between. The V gene's germline CDR1 is LGHDT and CDR2 YNNKEL (reference sequence). The CDR3 contains 11 residues. CDR3 sequence (DNA): TGTGCCAGCAGCCAATCGGGCACCATATATTTT. This encodes CASSQSGTIYF.

V usage is TRBV12-3 or TRBV12-4 and J usage is TRBJ2-7, with a possible D match to TRBD1 (6 bases). V lost 8 bases and J lost 8, with 13 bases in between. This CDR3 comprises 11 residues. The chain's CDR3 is CASGTPPKQYF. The CDR3 nucleotides are TGTGCCAGCGGGACACCTCCGAAGCAGTACTTC.

This chain joins TRBV28 and TRBJ1-1, with D possibly matching TRBD1 (6 bases). Per the germline V gene, CDR1 is MDHEN and CDR2 is SYDVKM. The V end lost 3 bases, the J end lost 6 bases, and 11 bases lay between the germline ends. This CDR3 has 13 residues. As DNA, the CDR3 is TGTGCCAGCAGTTTCCCGGGACAAGCTGAAGCTTTCTTT. Translated, it gives CASSFPGQAEAFF.

The chain combines TRBV4-1 with TRBJ2-1, with TRBD2 matching over 11 bases. The V and J ends lost 5 bases and 5 bases, in that order; junction bases with no gene match: 8. The germline V gene has CDR1 MGHRA and CDR2 YSYEKL. The CDR3 has 16 residues. The CDR3 DNA is TGCGCCAGCAGCTCCCGGCGACTAGCGGGGAACAATGAGCAGTTCTTC. Translation gives CASSSRRLAGNNEQFF.

Only a few counts were recorded for this clone. The chain links TRBV15 to TRBJ1-1; D gene uncertain. V lost 0 bases and J 9 bases, leaving 5 bases between the germline ends. Germline loops: CDR1 LNHNV, CDR2 YYDKDF (reference sequence). The CDR3 covers 11 residues. This CDR3 is CATSREYKAFF. The CDR3 coding sequence is TGTGCCACCAGCAGAGAGTATAAAGCTTTCTTT.

V usage is TRBV5-6 and J usage is TRBJ2-1; no firm D call. The ends were cut back, 6 bases at V and 4 bases at J, with 11 bases in the middle. The CDR3 totals 13 residues. Germline CDR1 and CDR2: SGHDT and YYEEEE. CDR3 amino acids: CASIFGGYNEQFF. CDR3 nucleotides: TGTGCCAGCATATTCGGCGGTTACAATGAGCAGTTCTTC.

This clone is a singleton in its sample. The V call is TRBV6-5, the J call TRBJ1-6; a possible D gene is TRBD1 (5 bases). The germline V gene encodes CDR1 MNHEY and CDR2 SVGAGI. The CDR3 extends over 14 amino acids. The V and J ends lost 7 bases and 3 bases respectively, with 10 bases between them. This chain's CDR3 is CASTKGDYNSPLHF. The CDR3 DNA reads TGTGCCAGCACGAAAGGGGACTATAATTCACCCCTCCACTTT.

The chain employs TRBV27 and TRBJ2-1, with TRBD1 as a possible D gene (5 bases). This CDR3 is 14 amino acids long. The ends were cut back, 5 bases at V and 9 bases at J, with 17 bases in the middle. Germline V gives CDR1 MNHEY, CDR2 SMNVEV (reference sequence). The CDR3 DNA follows: TGTGCCAGCAGTCTCCGACTTGGACAAACTGAGCAGTTCTTC. This translates into CASSLRLGQTEQFF.

The chain joins TRBV19 to TRBJ1-1; tentative D call: TRBD1 (6 bases). CDR3 length: 15 residues. V was trimmed by 1 base and J by 5 bases, leaving 14 bases between them. CDR1 and CDR2 from the germline V gene are LNHDA and SQIVND (reference sequence). The CDR3 protein is CASSIGLGARTEAFF. DNA of the CDR3: TGTGCCAGTAGTATAGGTCTGGGGGCCAGGACTGAAGCTTTCTTT. Full variable domain (rest looked up from reference TRBV19 and TRBJ1-1): DGGITQSPKYLFRKEGQNVTLSCEQNLNHDAMYWYRQDPGQGLRLIYYSQIVNDFQKGDIAEGYSVSREKKESFPLTVTSAQKNPTAFYLCASSIGLGARTEAFFGQGTRLTVV.

V usage is TRBV29-1 and J usage is TRBJ2-6, with a possible D match to TRBD2 (5 bases). This CDR3 spans 14 amino acids. CDR1 SQVTM and CDR2 ANQGSEA come from the germline V gene. V was shortened by 4 bases and J by 2 bases, with 9 bases between the two germline ends. The CDR3 spells CSVGDGAGANVLTF. The CDR3 DNA is TGCAGCGTTGGTGACGGGGCTGGGGCCAACGTCCTGACTTTC.

The chain couples TRBV19 to TRBJ1-5; 9 bases align to TRBD1. Germline CDR1 and CDR2: LNHDA and SQIVND (reference sequence). V was clipped by 5 bases and J by 4 bases; unmatched bases: 6. The CDR3 covers 15 residues. The CDR3 spells CASSGGQGLNQPQHF. In nucleotides, the CDR3 is TGTGCCAGTAGTGGGGGACAGGGTCTTAATCAGCCCCAGCATTTT.

This chain uses TRBV16 with TRBJ1-2, with unresolved D. V was clipped by 4 bases and J by 6 bases, with 15 bases between them. This CDR3 contains 14 residues. The germline gives CDR1 KGHSY, CDR2 FQNENV. The CDR3 DNA sequence: TGTGCCAGCAGCCTCAACGCAGGTGTGGATGGCTACACCTTC. It codes for CASSLNAGVDGYTF.

The rearrangement links TRBV9 to TRBJ2-1, with 7 bases aligning to TRBD2. V lost 2 bases to trimming and J lost 5 bases; unmatched junction nucleotides: 7. From germline, CDR1 is SGDLS and CDR2 YYNGEE. CDR3 length equals 15 residues. The CDR3 nucleotides read TGTGCCAGCAGCGTGGCTAGCGGATCCCACAATGAGCAGTTCTTC. Amino acids: CASSVASGSHNEQFF. Full variable domain (missing parts from reference TRBV9 and TRBJ2-1): DSGVTQTPKHLITATGQRVTLRCSPRSGDLSVYWYQQSLDQGLQFLIQYYNGEERAKGNILERFSAQQFPDLHSELNLSSLELGDSALYFCASSVASGSHNEQFFGPGTRLTVL.

This clone was seen just once. The chain employs TRBV5-1 and TRBJ1-1, with a weak D call TRBD1 (6 bases). This CDR3 has 13 residues. Trimming pared 0 bases from V and 5 bases from J, leaving 8 bases between. Germline-derived CDR1 and CDR2 are SGHRS and YFSETQ. CDR3 in DNA: TGCGCCAGCAGCTTGGCCCAGGGGACTGAAGCTTTCTTT. Protein sequence: CASSLAQGTEAFF. The entire variable domain, with the rest obtained from reference TRBV5-1 and TRBJ1-1, is as follows: KAGVTQTPRYLIKTRGQQVTLSCSPISGHRSVSWYQQTPGQGLQFLFEYFSETQRNKGNFPGRFSGRQFSNSRSEMNVSTLELGDSALYLCASSLAQGTEAFFGQGTRLTVV.

V gene TRBV28 combines with J gene TRBJ1-6, with TRBD1 as a possible D gene (6 bases). V lost 3 bases, J lost 8 bases, and 17 bases lay in between. The CDR3 has 16 amino acids. The germline CDR1 and CDR2 sequences are MDHEN and SYDVKM. The CDR3 protein is CASSFEPTGMYSPLHF. For the CDR3, the DNA is TGTGCCAGCAGTTTTGAGCCCACAGGGATGTATTCACCCCTCCACTTT.

The chain employs TRBV5-1 and TRBJ2-6; TRBD1 might be the D (6 bases). With 4 bases removed from V and 2 bases from J, the gap between germline ends came to 10 bases. The CDR3 loop spans 15 amino acids. Germline CDR1 and CDR2: SGHRS and YFSETQ. Written as DNA, the CDR3 is TGCGCCAGCAGCCCCAGGGGAACTGGGGCCAACGTCCTGACTTTC. Translated, it gives CASSPRGTGANVLTF.

The chain joins TRBV18 to TRBJ1-2; unclear D gene. This CDR3 comprises 14 residues. Germline CDR1 reads KGHSH; CDR2 reads LQKENI. V lost 2 bases and J 4 bases, leaving 11 bases between the germline ends. The CDR3 loop reads CASSPAPVAYGYTF. The CDR3 nucleotides read TGTGCCAGCTCACCAGCCCCAGTGGCCTATGGCTACACCTTC.

This chain joins TRBV29-1 and TRBJ1-3, with 7 bases identical to TRBD1. V shed 7 bases, J shed 0 bases, and the junction held 6 bases outside the gene matches. CDR3 size: 14 residues. CDR1 SQVTM and CDR2 ANQGSEA come from the germline V gene. Here the CDR3 DNA reads TGCAGCGCTCAGGACAGGCCCTCTGGAAACACCATATATTTT. Translated: CSAQDRPSGNTIYF.

As DNA, the CDR3 is TGTGCCAGCACTCGAACAGGGTATAGCAATCAGCCCCAGCATTTT. Its translation is CASTRTGYSNQPQHF. The rearrangement links TRBV6-5 to TRBJ1-5, with TRBD1 as a possible D gene (6 bases). The germline gives CDR1 MNHEY, CDR2 SVGAGI. The CDR3 length is 15 residues. Trimming removed 7 bases at V and 0 bases at J, with 13 bases between.

To note about this clone: Other DNA sequences in this sample translate to the same CDR3. The chain uses TRBV4-1 and TRBJ1-4, with 9 bases matching TRBD1. The CDR3 loop spans 14 amino acids. Germline CDR1 MGHRA, CDR2 YSYEKL. The junction had 0 bases not matched to a gene; V was cut back by 1 base and J by 6 bases. The CDR3 region is CASSQGTGDEKLFF. CDR3 nucleotide sequence: TGCGCCAGCAGCCAAGGGACAGGGGATGAAAAACTGTTTTTT.

The rearrangement links TRBV19 to TRBJ2-1; tentatively, D is TRBD2 (6 bases). Germline V gene lookup returns CDR1 LNHDA and CDR2 SQIVND (reference sequence). CDR3 size: 12 residues. Trimming shortened V by 2 bases and J by 8 bases, and 7 bases separated the two germline ends. CDR3 DNA: TGTGCCAGTAGTATACCGGGAGATGAGCAGTTCTTC. Translating gives CASSIPGDEQFF.

V and J are TRBV29-1 and TRBJ1-1, with 7 bases lining up with TRBD1. Germline values: CDR1 SQVTM, CDR2 ANQGSEA. After removal of 5 bases from V and 5 bases from J, the junction contained 11 bases not matched to a gene. The CDR3 is made up of 14 amino acids. As DNA, the CDR3 is TGCAGCGTTACGTCGACAGGGATTTGGACTGAAGCTTTCTTT. This translates into CSVTSTGIWTEAFF.